Listed below are T cell receptor beta chains from one sample, sequenced in a study of CD8 T cells in ankylosing spondylitis. TCRdb analysed the 5' RACE reads with MiXCR anew, one entry per CDR3 protein. The profile covers a few hundred thousand distinct CDR3 sequences, with 20% to 25% appearing a single time and less than 20% taken by the ten largest. Sequenced: blood, either unsorted or a sorted T cell fraction (not recorded which). Source of these receptors: a male donor with ankylosing spondylitis. Both conserved end residues are part of each CDR3. Fields, in order: clone size, D gene, V gene, J gene, CDR3 protein, CDR3 DNA. A D gene is named only where the DNA matches it firmly. Rows may omit the clone size; those that give it use once, few, many or a size class.

>few|TRBD1|TRBV10-3|TRBJ1-2
CAISERDSYGYTF
TGTGCCATCAGTGAACGGGACAGTTATGGCTACACCTTC
>few|TRBD2|TRBV24-1|TRBJ2-1
CATSENSGPYNEQFF
TGTGCCACCAGTGAAAATAGCGGGCCCTACAATGAGCAGTTCTTC
>many|TRBD1|TRBV5-1|TRBJ1-1
CASSDGQGMNTEAFF
TGCGCCAGCAGCGATGGACAGGGAATGAACACTGAAGCTTTCTTT
>few|-|TRBV28|TRBJ1-5
CASSFRGGAQPQHF
TGTGCCAGCAGTTTTAGGGGGGGGGCTCAGCCCCAGCATTTT
>few|-|TRBV3-1|TRBJ2-7
CASSPRAPWGNEQYF
TGTGCCAGCAGCCCCAGGGCCCCCTGGGGGAACGAGCAGTACTTC
>few|-|TRBV6-2/TRBV6-3|TRBJ2-7
CASRGLRQNSYEQYF
TGTGCCAGCAGGGGCCTTCGGCAGAACTCCTACGAGCAGTACTTC
>-|TRBD1|TRBV28|TRBJ1-6
CASSYPAGGYNNSPLHF
TGTGCCAGCAGTTATCCGGCAGGGGGCTACAATAATTCACCCCTCCACTTT
>-|-|TRBV29-1|TRBJ1-4
CSVELGQGAEKLFF
TGCAGCGTTGAACTGGGGCAGGGAGCTGAAAAACTGTTTTTT
>few|TRBD2|TRBV7-2|TRBJ2-2
CASSSSGGNTGELFF
TGTGCCAGCAGCTCTAGCGGAGGGAACACCGGGGAGCTGTTTTTT
>few|-|TRBV5-1|TRBJ2-7
CASSSLADTYEQYF
TGCGCCAGCAGCTCCCTAGCAGACACATACGAGCAGTACTTC
>few|-|TRBV5-1|TRBJ2-7
CASSLEAGWAEQYF
TGCGCCAGCAGCTTGGAGGCAGGGTGGGCCGAGCAGTACTTC
>few|-|TRBV12-3/TRBV12-4|TRBJ2-3
CASILSSSDTQYF
TGTGCCAGCATCCTCTCTAGCTCTGATACGCAGTATTTT
>few|-|TRBV7-9|TRBJ1-2
CASTRNGNYGYTF
TGTGCCAGCACCCGAAACGGTAACTATGGCTACACCTTC
>few|TRBD2|TRBV12-3/TRBV12-4|TRBJ2-1
CASSFLYSGFGPTNEQFF
TGTGCCAGCAGTTTCCTTTATAGCGGGTTCGGGCCTACCAATGAGCAGTTCTTC
>-|-|TRBV7-9|TRBJ2-6
CASSLVGLSGANVLTF
TGTGCCAGCAGCTTAGTTGGCCTTTCTGGGGCCAACGTCCTGACTTTC
>-|TRBD2|TRBV11-2|TRBJ2-1
CASSSQAGGRDINNEQFF
TGTGCCAGCAGCTCCCAAGCGGGGGGGCGGGACATAAACAATGAGCAGTTCTTC
>many|-|TRBV6-2/TRBV6-3|TRBJ1-5
CASSTSFSNQPQHF
TGTGCCAGCAGTACTTCTTTTAGCAATCAGCCCCAGCATTTT
>-|TRBD1|TRBV29-1|TRBJ1-1
CSVVRGITEAFF
TGCAGCGTCGTCAGGGGGATCACTGAAGCTTTCTTT
>-|-|TRBV30|TRBJ1-5
CAWSGDPRAPQHF
TGTGCCTGGAGTGGGGACCCCAGGGCGCCCCAGCATTTT
>-|TRBD1|TRBV28|TRBJ2-3
CASSPINARGRSDTQYF
TGTGCCAGCAGTCCCATTAATGCCAGGGGGCGGTCAGATACGCAGTATTTT
>few|-|TRBV10-2|TRBJ2-1
CASGAYSSYNEQFF
TGCGCGAGTGGGGCGTATAGCTCCTACAATGAGCAGTTCTTC
>-|TRBD1|TRBV15|TRBJ2-5
CATSRTGQYQETQYF
TGTGCCACCAGCAGGACAGGGCAGTACCAAGAGACCCAGTACTTC
>-|TRBD1|TRBV27|TRBJ2-1
CASSSWVGTEDNEQFF
TGTGCCAGCAGTTCGTGGGTAGGGACAGAAGACAATGAGCAGTTCTTC
>-|TRBD2|TRBV11-1|TRBJ2-7
CASSPSLPGASGNYEQYF
TGTGCCAGCAGCCCGAGTCTTCCTGGGGCTAGCGGGAACTACGAGCAGTACTTC
>few|-|TRBV29-1|TRBJ2-5
CSVARSGAEETQYF
TGCAGCGTTGCGAGGTCGGGGGCTGAGGAGACCCAGTACTTC
>-|TRBD1|TRBV5-1|TRBJ2-3
CASSWGTGLTDTQYF
TGCGCCAGCAGCTGGGGGACAGGGTTGACAGATACGCAGTATTTT
>-|TRBD2|TRBV7-9|TRBJ2-3
CASSWTRGDTQYF
TGTGCCAGCAGCTGGACTAGGGGAGATACGCAGTATTTT
>-|-|TRBV9|TRBJ1-1
CASSVGGTGNTEAFF
TGTGCCAGCAGCGTAGGAGGAACAGGGAACACTGAAGCTTTCTTT
>-|TRBD2|TRBV6-1|TRBJ2-3
CASSKTGGVGTDTQYF
TGTGCCAGCAGTAAGACCGGGGGGGTCGGCACAGATACGCAGTATTTT
>-|-|TRBV18|TRBJ1-4
CASSQGAHSEKLFF
TGTGCCAGCTCACAGGGAGCACATAGTGAAAAACTGTTTTTT
>-|-|TRBV5-4|TRBJ1-3
CASSSRDGRPLVSGNTIYF
TGTGCCAGCAGCTCCCGGGACGGCCGGCCCCTTGTCTCTGGAAACACCATATATTTT
>-|TRBD2|TRBV4-1|TRBJ2-3
CASSPLREVPSTDTQYF
TGCGCCAGCAGCCCACTGCGGGAGGTTCCTAGCACAGATACGCAGTATTTT
>few|-|TRBV20-1|TRBJ1-1
CSARRPGTEAFF
TGCAGTGCTAGACGCCCAGGGACAGAAGCTTTCTTT
>-|-|TRBV4-2|TRBJ2-7
CASSQDRRDIEQYF
TGTGCCAGCAGCCAAGATAGGAGAGATATCGAGCAGTACTTC
>-|TRBD2|TRBV29-1|TRBJ2-7
CSVGGLAGGLSSYEQYF
TGCAGCGTTGGGGGACTAGCGGGAGGGCTTAGCTCCTACGAGCAGTACTTC
>few|-|TRBV7-9|TRBJ2-2
CASSDWGGPGELFF
TGTGCCAGCAGCGACTGGGGCGGTCCCGGGGAGCTGTTTTTT
>few|-|TRBV11-3|TRBJ2-1
CASIHPGANEQFF
TGTGCCAGCATACATCCGGGAGCCAATGAGCAGTTCTTC
>-|-|TRBV6-1|TRBJ1-2
CASSLNPRRNYGYTF
TGTGCCAGCAGTCTAAATCCCCGGCGTAACTATGGCTACACCTTC
>many|-|TRBV12-3/TRBV12-4|TRBJ1-2
CASSLNRANYGYTF
TGTGCCAGCAGTTTAAACAGGGCCAACTATGGCTACACCTTC
>once|-|TRBV5-6|TRBJ2-3
CASSALGLPGALTITHTQYF
TGTGCCAGCAGCGCACTGGGGCTCCCGGGAGCCCTCACTATAACTCATACGCAGTATTTT
>-|-|TRBV9|TRBJ1-1
CASSAGALNTEAFF
TGTGCCAGTTCGGCAGGGGCCTTAAACACTGAAGCTTTCTTT
>-|TRBD2|TRBV5-1|TRBJ2-1
CASSLRRGLAGVSVYNEQFF
TGCGCCAGCAGCTTAAGACGCGGACTAGCGGGAGTCTCGGTCTACAATGAGCAGTTCTTC
>-|-|TRBV14|TRBJ1-4
CASSQPAGSNEKLFF
TGTGCCAGCAGCCAGCCGGCAGGGTCTAATGAAAAACTGTTTTTT
>once|TRBD1|TRBV4-1|TRBJ1-2
CASSQEGQSNYGYTF
TGCGCCAGCAGCCAAGAGGGACAGTCAAACTATGGCTACACCTTC
>-|-|TRBV6-1|TRBJ2-1
CASKDRFSYNEQFF
TGTGCCAGCAAAGACAGGTTCTCCTACAATGAGCAGTTCTTC